This T cell receptor beta chain was captured by sequencing in a study of T cells after posttransplantation cyclophosphamide. Study-wide results and limits: TRB overlap between skin or GI tissue T cells and blood was limited.

Method: immunoSEQ multiplex PCR; TCRdb's copy keeps in-frame clones and lacks some. The table records more than 9,000 clones, more than 75% of them present only once. A note on this clone: Its antigen is still unknown.

Looked up from germline, CDR1 is SGHAT and CDR2 is FQNNGV. The CDR3 extends over 14 amino acids. V was shortened by 1 base and J by 10 bases, with 11 bases between the two germline ends. Treatment was busulfan-fludarabine conditioning, a marrow graft, and cyclophosphamide on days +3 and +4. The chain recombines TRBV11-2 with TRBJ1-6; D not resolved. The sequencing used CD4+ T cells sorted from PBMCs, collected after allogeneic stem cell transplant with posttransplant cyclophosphamide. The receptor was isolated from a male patient aged 30 to 40 who received an allogeneic stem cell transplant from a related donor, was CMV-positive, and had acute GVHD only. Part of the T cell pool may stem from the graft donor. CDR3 amino acids: CASSLGGVGSPLHF. In DNA, the CDR3 is TGTGCCAGCAGCTTAGGCGGGGTAGGCTCACCCCTCCACTTT. The full variable domain, in which reference TRBV11-2 and TRBJ1-6 provide the parts outside the CDR3, is EAGVAQSPRYKIIEKRQSVAFWCNPISGHATLYWYQQILGQGPKLLIQFQNNGVVDDSQLPKDRFSAERLKGVDSTLKIQPAKLEDSAVYLCASSLGGVGSPLHFGNGTRLTVT.